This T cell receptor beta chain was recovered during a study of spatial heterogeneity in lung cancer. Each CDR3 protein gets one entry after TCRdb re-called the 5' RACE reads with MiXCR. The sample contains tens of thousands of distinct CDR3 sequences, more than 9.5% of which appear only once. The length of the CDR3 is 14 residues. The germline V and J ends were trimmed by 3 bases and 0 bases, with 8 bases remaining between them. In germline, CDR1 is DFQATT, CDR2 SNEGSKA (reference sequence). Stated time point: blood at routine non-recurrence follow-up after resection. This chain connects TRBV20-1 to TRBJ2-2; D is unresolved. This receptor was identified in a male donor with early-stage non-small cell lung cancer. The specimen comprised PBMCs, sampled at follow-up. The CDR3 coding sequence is TGCAGTGCTAGTGCGGAGTCGAACACCGGGGAGCTGTTTTTT. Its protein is CSASAESNTGELFF.